Following are 4 T cell receptor beta chains from one sample sequenced in a study of beta chain features in type 1 diabetes. Every isolated RNA sample was fully reverse transcribed, so sequencing captured expressed TCRB transcripts. Sequencing used immunoSEQ multiplex PCR; TCRdb keeps in-frame clones, though not all of them. The sample includes about 250,000 clones, roughly 13% of them seen just once. The material sequenced was naive CD4+ T cells from blood. All receptors come from a woman aged 40 to 49 in good health.

As to this clone: Within the sample, other DNA sequences also encode this same CDR3. The chain combines TRBV2 with TRBJ2-1, with D possibly matching TRBD1 (6 bases). The CDR3 is made up of 13 amino acids. Trimming cost V 6 bases and J 0 bases, with 6 bases left between them. Germline CDR1 is SNHLY and CDR2 is FYNNEI. The CDR3 bases are TGTGCCAGCAGGGACAGCTCCTACAATGAGCAGTTCTTC. Translation: CASRDSSYNEQFF.

The V call is TRBV28, the J call TRBJ2-2; TRBD1 matches at 9 bases. The trim removed 6 bases at V and 7 bases at J, leaving 6 bases unmatched. Germline V lookup: CDR1 MDHEN, CDR2 SYDVKM. This CDR3 comprises 14 residues. CDR3 coding DNA: TGTGCCAGCAGGGACAGGGGATCGGGCGGGGAGCTGTTTTTT. It encodes CASRDRGSGGELFF. Using reference TRBV28 and TRBJ2-2 for the parts outside the CDR3, the full variable domain is DVKVTQSSRYLVKRTGEKVFLECVQDMDHENMFWYRQDPGLGLRLIYFSYDVKMKEKGDIPEGYSVSREKKERFSLILESASTNQTSMYLCASRDRGSGGELFFGEGSRLTVL.

There are a few counts of this clone. The rearrangement links TRBV14 to TRBJ2-1; the match to TRBD2 covers 12 bases. The germline CDR1 and CDR2 sequences are SGHDN and FVKESK. The CDR3 consists of 14 residues. V lost 4 bases and J lost 6; bases outside the gene matches: 1. CDR3 protein: CASSRTSGANEQFF. Here the CDR3 DNA reads TGTGCCAGCAGCCGGACTAGCGGGGCCAATGAGCAGTTCTTC.

The rearrangement uses TRBV19 and TRBJ2-5, with D possibly TRBD1 on 5 matching bases. The V end was cut by 0 bases, the J end by 7 bases, with 18 bases between. CDR1 is LNHDA, CDR2 SQIVND, per germline (reference sequence). The CDR3 totals 16 residues. The CDR3 spells CASSIDSWWGRGTQYF. The CDR3 nucleotides read TGTGCCAGTAGTATAGATAGCTGGTGGGGCCGCGGGACCCAGTACTTC.